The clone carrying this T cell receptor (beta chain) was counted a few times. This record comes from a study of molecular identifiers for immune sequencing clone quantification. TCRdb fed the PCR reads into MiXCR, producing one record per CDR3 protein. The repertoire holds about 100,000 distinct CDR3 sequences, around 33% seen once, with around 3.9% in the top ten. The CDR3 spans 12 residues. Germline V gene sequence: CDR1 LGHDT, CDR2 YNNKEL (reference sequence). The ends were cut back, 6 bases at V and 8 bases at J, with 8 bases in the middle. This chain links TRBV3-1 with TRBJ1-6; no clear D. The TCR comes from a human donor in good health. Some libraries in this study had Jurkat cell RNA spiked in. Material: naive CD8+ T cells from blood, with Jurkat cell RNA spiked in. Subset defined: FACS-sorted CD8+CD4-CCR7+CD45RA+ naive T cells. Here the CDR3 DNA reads TGTGCCAGCAGAACACAAGATTCACCCCTCCACTTT. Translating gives CASRTQDSPLHF.